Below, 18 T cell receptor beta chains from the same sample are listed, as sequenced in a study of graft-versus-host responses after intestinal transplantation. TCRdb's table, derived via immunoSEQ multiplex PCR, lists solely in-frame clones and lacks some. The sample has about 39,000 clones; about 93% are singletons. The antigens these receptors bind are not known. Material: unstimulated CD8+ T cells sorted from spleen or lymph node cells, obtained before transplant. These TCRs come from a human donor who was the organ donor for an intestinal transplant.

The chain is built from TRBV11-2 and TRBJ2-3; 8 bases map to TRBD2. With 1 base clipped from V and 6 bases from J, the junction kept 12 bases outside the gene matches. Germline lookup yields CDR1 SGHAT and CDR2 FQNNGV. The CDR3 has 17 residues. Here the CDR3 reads CASSLGPGLDTVDTQYF. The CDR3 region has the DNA TGTGCCAGCAGCTTAGGTCCGGGACTAGACACGGTTGATACGCAGTATTTT. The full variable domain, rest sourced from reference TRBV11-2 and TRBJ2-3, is EAGVAQSPRYKIIEKRQSVAFWCNPISGHATLYWYQQILGQGPKLLIQFQNNGVVDDSQLPKDRFSAERLKGVDSTLKIQPAKLEDSAVYLCASSLGPGLDTVDTQYFGPGTRLTVL.

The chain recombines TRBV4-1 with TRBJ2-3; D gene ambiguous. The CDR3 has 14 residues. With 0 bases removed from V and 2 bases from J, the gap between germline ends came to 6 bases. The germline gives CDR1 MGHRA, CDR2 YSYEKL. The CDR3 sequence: CASSQEVPTDTQYF. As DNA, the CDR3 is TGCGCCAGCAGCCAAGAAGTTCCCACAGATACGCAGTATTTT.

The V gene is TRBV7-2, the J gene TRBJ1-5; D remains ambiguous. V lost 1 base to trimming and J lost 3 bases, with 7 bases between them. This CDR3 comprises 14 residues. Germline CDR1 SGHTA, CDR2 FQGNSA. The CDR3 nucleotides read TGTGCCAGCAGCTTAGGCAGGATCAATCAGCCCCAGCATTTT. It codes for CASSLGRINQPQHF.

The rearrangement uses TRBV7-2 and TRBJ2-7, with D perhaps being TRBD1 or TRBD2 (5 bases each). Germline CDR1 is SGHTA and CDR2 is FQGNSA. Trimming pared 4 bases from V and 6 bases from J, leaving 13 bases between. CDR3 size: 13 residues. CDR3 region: CASSSGTWVEQYF. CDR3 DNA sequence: TGTGCCAGCAGCTCAGGGACGTGGGTCGAGCAGTACTTC.

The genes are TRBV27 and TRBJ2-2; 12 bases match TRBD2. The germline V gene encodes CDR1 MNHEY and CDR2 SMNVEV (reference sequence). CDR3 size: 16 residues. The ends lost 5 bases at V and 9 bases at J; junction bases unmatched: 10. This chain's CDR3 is CASSPELAGGPRELFF. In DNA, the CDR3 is TGTGCCAGCAGTCCGGAGCTAGCGGGAGGGCCGCGGGAGCTGTTTTTT.

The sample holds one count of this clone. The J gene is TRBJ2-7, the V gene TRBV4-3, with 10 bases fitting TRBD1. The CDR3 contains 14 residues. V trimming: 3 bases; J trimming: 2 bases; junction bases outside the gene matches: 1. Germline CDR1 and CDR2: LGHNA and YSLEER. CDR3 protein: CASSHGQGAYEQYF. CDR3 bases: TGCGCCAGCAGCCACGGACAGGGGGCCTACGAGCAGTACTTC.

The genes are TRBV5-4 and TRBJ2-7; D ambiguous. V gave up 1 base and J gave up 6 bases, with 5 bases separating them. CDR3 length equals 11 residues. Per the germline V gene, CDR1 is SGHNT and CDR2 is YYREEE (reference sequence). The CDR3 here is CASSLNSEQYF. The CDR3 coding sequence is TGTGCCAGCAGCTTGAATTCCGAGCAGTACTTC.

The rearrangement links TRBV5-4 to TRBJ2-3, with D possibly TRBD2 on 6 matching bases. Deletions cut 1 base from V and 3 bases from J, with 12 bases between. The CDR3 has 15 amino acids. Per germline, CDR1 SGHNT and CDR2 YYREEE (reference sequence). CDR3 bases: TGTGCCAGCAGCTTGAAACGGGAGAAAACAGATACGCAGTATTTT. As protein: CASSLKREKTDTQYF.

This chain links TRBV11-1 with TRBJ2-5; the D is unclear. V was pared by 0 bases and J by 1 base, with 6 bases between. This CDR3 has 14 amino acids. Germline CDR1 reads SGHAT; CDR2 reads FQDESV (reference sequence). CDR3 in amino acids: CASSLAGFQETQYF. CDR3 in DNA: TGTGCCAGCAGCTTAGCAGGGTTCCAAGAGACCCAGTACTTC.

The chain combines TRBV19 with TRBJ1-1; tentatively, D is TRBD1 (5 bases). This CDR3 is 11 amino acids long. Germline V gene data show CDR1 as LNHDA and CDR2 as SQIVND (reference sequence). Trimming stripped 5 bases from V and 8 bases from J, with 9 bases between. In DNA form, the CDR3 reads TGTGCCAGTAGTGGGTCAGGGGAAGCTTTCTTT. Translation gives CASSGSGEAFF.

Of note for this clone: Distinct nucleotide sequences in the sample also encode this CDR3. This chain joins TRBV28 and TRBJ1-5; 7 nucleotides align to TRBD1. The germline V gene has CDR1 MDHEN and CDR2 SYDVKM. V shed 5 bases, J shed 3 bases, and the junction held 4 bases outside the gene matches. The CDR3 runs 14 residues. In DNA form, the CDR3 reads TGTGCCAGCAGTCCGACAGGGTTCAATCAGCCCCAGCATTTT. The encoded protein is CASSPTGFNQPQHF.

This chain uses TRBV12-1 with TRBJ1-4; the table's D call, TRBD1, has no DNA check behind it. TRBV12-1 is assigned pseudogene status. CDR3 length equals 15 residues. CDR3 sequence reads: CASSFSQGSDEKLFF. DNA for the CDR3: TGTGCCAGCAGCTTTTCGCAGGGGAGCGATGAAAAACTGTTTTTT.

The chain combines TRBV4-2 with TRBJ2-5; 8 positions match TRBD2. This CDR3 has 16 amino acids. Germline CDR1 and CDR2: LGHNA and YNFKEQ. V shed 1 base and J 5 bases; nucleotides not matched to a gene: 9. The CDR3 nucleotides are TGTGCCAGCAGCCAAGCATCAGCGGGAGTTGTTGAGACCCAGTACTTC. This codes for CASSQASAGVVETQYF.

The CDR3: CASSQTDYSNQPQHF. DNA of the CDR3: TGTGCCAGCTCACAGACAGATTATAGCAATCAGCCCCAGCATTTT. V gene TRBV18 combines with J gene TRBJ1-5, with D possibly matching TRBD1 (5 bases). This CDR3 has 15 residues. Trimming removed 4 bases at V and 0 bases at J, with 10 bases between. Germline CDR1 is KGHSH and CDR2 is LQKENI.

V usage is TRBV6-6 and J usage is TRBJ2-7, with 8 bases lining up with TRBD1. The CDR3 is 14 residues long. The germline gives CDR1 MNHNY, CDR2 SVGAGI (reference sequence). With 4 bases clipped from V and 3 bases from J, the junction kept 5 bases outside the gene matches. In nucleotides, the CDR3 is TGTGCCAGCAGTTCGGGACAGGCTAACTACGAGCAGTACTTC. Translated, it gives CASSSGQANYEQYF.

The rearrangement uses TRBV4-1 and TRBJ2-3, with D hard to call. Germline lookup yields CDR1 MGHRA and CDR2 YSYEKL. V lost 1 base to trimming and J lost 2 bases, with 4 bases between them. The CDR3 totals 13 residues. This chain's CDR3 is CASSQVYTDTQYF. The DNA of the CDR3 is TGCGCCAGCAGCCAAGTGTACACAGATACGCAGTATTTT.

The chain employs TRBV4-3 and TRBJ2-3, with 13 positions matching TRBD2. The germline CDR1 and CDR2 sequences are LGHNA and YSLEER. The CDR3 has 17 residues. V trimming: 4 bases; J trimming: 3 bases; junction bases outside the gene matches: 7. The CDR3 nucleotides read TGCGCCAGCAGCCCGGGACTAGCGGGACTCGATACAGATACGCAGTATTTT. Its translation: CASSPGLAGLDTDTQYF.

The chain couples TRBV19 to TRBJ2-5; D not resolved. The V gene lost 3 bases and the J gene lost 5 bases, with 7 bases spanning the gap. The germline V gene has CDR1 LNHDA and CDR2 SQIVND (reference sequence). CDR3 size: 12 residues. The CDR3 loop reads CASSIGKETQYF. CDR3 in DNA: TGTGCCAGTAGTATCGGCAAGGAGACCCAGTACTTC.